This entry features one T cell receptor (beta chain) sequence. Its antigen is not identified. This entry is derived from a study of blood T cells in healthy people across ages. Across the whole study: About one barcoded TCR beta cDNA was captured per two T cells.

Germline V gives CDR1 KGHSH, CDR2 LQKENI. The CDR3 runs to 13 residues. The V and J ends lost 6 bases and 3 bases respectively, with 12 bases between them. General study findings and limits: PBMCs that were unsorted prevented a conclusive naive versus antigen-experienced comparison.

Researchers report isolating at least 6 million PBMCs per sample. Through a sample-barcoded 5' primer and a J-beta primer mix, a second PCR was run for 7 to 11 cycles. At least 2.5 million CDR3-containing paired-end reads were obtained per sample. TCRdb re-analysed the 5' RACE reads in MiXCR, keeping a single row per CDR3 protein. Of around 1.5 million distinct CDR3 sequences listed, 42% are singletons. The clonotype originates from a woman younger than 35 in good health. This chain uses TRBV18 with TRBJ2-7; D call uncertain. Sequenced sample: blood. The CDR3 DNA follows: TGTGCCAGCTCTCCTACACGGATCTACGAGCAGTACTTC. Translated: CASSPTRIYEQYF.